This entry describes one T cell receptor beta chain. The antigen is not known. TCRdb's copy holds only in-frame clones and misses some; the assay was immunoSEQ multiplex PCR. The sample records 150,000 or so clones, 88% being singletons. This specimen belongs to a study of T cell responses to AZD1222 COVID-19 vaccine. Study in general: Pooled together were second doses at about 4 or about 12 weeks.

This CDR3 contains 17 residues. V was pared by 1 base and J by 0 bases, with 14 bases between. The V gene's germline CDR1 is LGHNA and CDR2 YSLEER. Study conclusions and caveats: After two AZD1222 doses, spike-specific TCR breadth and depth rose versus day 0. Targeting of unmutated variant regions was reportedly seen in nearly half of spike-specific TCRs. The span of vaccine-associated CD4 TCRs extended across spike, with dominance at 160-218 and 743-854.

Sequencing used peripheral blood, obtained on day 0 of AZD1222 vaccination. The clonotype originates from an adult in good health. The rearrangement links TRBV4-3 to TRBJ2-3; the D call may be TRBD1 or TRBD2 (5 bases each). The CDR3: CASSQGVGDGSTDTQYF. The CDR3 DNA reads TGCGCCAGCAGCCAAGGGGTTGGGGACGGAAGCACAGATACGCAGTATTTT.